The clone carrying this T cell receptor (beta chain) was counted at least ten times. These data belong to a study of early T cells in non-severe SARS-CoV-2 infection. The germline V gene has CDR1 SNHLY and CDR2 FYNNEI. With 3 bases removed from V and 5 bases from J, the gap between germline ends came to 10 bases. This CDR3 has 13 amino acids. Attachment of unique molecular identifiers was made to individual cDNA molecules. TCRdb fed the 5' RACE reads into MiXCR, producing one record per CDR3 protein. The repertoire holds approximately 69,000 distinct CDR3 sequences, with approximately 12% as singletons.

The sample taken for sequencing was whole blood. The chain recombines TRBV2 with TRBJ1-2, with a weak D call TRBD1 (6 bases). The receptor comes from an adult who was a healthcare worker with PCR-confirmed SARS-CoV-2 infection or an uninfected control (not recorded which). CDR3 region: CASSDGQGYGYTF. CDR3 DNA: TGTGCCAGCAGTGACGGCCAGGGGTATGGCTACACCTTC. The full variable domain, its missing parts supplied by reference TRBV2 and TRBJ1-2, is EPEVTQTPSHQVTQMGQEVILRCVPISNHLYFYWYRQILGQKVEFLVSFYNNEISEKSEIFDDQFSVERPDGSNFTLKIRSTKLEDSAMYFCASSDGQGYGYTFGSGTRLTVV.